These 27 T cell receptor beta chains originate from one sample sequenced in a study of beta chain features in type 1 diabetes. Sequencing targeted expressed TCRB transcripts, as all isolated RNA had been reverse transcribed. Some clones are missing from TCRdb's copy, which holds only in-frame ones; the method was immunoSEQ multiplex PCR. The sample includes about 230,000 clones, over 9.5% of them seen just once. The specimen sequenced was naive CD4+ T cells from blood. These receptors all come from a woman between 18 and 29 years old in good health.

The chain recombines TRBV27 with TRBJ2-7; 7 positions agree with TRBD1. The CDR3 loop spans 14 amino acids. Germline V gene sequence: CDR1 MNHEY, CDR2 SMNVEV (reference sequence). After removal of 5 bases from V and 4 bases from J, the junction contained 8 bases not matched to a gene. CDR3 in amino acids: CASSLRQGQYEQYF. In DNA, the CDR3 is TGTGCCAGCAGTCTTCGACAGGGTCAATACGAGCAGTACTTC.

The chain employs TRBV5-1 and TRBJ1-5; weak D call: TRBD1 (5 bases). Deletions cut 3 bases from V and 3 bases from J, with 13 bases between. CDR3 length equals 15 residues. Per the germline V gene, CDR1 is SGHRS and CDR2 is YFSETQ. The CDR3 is CASSSSGISNQPQHF. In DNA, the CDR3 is TGCGCCAGCAGCTCATCAGGGATTTCCAATCAGCCCCAGCATTTT. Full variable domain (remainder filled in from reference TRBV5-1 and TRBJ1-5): KAGVTQTPRYLIKTRGQQVTLSCSPISGHRSVSWYQQTPGQGLQFLFEYFSETQRNKGNFPGRFSGRQFSNSRSEMNVSTLELGDSALYLCASSSSGISNQPQHFGDGTRLSIL.

CDR3 sequence reads: CASSLTGWITEAFF. CDR3 DNA sequence: TGCGCCAGCAGCTTGACAGGGTGGATCACTGAAGCTTTCTTT. This chain connects TRBV5-1 to TRBJ1-1; TRBD1 might be the D (6 bases). Germline V gene sequence: CDR1 SGHRS, CDR2 YFSETQ. V was pared by 1 base and J by 4 bases, with 11 bases between. The CDR3 contains 14 residues.

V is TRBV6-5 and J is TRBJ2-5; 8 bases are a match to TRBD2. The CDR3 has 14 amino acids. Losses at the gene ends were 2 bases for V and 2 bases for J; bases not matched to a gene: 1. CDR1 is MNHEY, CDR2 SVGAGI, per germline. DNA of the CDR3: TGTGCCAGCAGTTACGGGACTAGGCAAGAGACCCAGTACTTC. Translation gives CASSYGTRQETQYF.

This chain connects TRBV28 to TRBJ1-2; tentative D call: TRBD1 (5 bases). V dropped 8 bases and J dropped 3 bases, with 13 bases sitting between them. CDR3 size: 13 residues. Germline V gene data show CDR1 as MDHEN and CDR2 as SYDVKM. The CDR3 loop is CASGGTADYGYTF. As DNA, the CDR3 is TGTGCCAGCGGAGGGACGGCGGACTATGGCTACACCTTC.

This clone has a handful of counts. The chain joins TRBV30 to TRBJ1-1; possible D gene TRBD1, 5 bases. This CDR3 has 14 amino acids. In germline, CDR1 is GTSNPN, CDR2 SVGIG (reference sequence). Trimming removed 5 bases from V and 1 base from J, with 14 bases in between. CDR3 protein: CAWGRGGSNTEAFF. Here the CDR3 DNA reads TGTGCCTGGGGCCGGGGGGGTTCGAACACTGAAGCTTTCTTT.

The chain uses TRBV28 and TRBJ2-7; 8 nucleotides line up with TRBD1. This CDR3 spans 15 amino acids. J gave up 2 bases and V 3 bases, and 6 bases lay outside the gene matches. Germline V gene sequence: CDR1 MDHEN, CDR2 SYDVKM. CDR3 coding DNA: TGTGCCAGCAGTTTCCGGACGACAGGGGCCTACGAGCAGTACTTC. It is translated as CASSFRTTGAYEQYF.

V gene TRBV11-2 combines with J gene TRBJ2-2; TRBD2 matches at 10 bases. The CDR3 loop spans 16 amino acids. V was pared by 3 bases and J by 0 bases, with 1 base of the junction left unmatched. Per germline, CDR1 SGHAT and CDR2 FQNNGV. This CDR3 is CASSFGLAANTGELFF. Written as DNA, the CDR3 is TGTGCCAGCAGCTTCGGACTAGCGGCGAACACCGGGGAGCTGTTTTTT.

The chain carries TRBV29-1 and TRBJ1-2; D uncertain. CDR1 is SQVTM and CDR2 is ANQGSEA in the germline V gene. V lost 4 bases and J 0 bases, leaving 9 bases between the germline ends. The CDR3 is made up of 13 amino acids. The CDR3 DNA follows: TGCAGCGTTGTCGTGAGGACTAACTATGGCTACACCTTC. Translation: CSVVVRTNYGYTF.

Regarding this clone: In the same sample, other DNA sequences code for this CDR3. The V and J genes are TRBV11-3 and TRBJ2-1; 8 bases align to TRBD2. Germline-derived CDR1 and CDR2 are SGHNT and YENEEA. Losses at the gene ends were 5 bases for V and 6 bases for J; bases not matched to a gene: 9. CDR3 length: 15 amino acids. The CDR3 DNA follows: TGTGCCAGCAGCCCTGGCCTAGCGGGCGGCAATGAGCAGTTCTTC. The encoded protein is CASSPGLAGGNEQFF. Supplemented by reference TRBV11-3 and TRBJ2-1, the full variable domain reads EAGVVQSPRYKIIEKKQPVAFWCNPISGHNTLYWYLQNLGQGPELLIRYENEEAVDDSQLPKDRFSAERLKGVDSTLKIQPAELGDSAVYLCASSPGLAGGNEQFFGPGTRLTVL.

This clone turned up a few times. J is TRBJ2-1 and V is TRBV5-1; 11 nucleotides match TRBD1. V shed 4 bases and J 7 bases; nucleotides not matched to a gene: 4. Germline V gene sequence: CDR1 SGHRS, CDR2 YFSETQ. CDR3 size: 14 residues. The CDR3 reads CASSEDRGLNEQFF. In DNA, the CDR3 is TGCGCCAGCAGCGAGGACAGGGGGCTGAATGAGCAGTTCTTC.

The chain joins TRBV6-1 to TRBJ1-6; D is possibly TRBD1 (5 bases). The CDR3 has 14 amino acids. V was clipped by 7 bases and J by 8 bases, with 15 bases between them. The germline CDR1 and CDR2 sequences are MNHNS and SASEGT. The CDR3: CASTLGGGDSPLHF. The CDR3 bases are TGTGCCAGCACTTTGGGGGGAGGGGATTCACCCCTCCACTTT.

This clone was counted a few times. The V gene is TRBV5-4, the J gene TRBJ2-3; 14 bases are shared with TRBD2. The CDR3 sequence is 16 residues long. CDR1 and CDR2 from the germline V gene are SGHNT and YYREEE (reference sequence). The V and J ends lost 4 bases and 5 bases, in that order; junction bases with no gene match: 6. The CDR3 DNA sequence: TGTGCCAGCAGCCAGACTAGCGGGAGGGCGCAAGATACGCAGTATTTT. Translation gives CASSQTSGRAQDTQYF.

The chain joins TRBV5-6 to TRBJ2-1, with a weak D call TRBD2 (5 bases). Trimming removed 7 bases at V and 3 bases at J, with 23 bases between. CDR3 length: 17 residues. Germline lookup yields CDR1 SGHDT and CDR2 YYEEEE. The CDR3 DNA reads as TGTGCCAGCGGAGGTGGAGGCCAACCGCGGCTCTACAATGAGCAGTTCTTC. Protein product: CASGGGGQPRLYNEQFF.

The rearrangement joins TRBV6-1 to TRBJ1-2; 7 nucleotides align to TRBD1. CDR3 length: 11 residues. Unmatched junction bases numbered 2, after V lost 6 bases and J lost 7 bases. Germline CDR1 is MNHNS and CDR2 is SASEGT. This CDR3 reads CASRNRGGYTF. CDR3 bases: TGTGCCAGCAGAAACAGGGGTGGCTACACCTTC.

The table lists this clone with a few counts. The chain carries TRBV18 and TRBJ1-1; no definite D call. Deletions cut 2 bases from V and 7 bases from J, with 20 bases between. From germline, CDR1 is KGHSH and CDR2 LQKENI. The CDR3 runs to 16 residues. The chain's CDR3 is CASSPSGEPHWNEAFF. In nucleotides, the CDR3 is TGTGCCAGCTCACCATCCGGGGAACCCCACTGGAATGAAGCTTTCTTT. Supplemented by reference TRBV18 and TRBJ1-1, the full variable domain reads NAGVMQNPRHLVRRRGQEARLRCSPMKGHSHVYWYRQLPEEGLKFMVYLQKENIIDESGMPKERFSAEFPKEGPSILRIQQVVRGDSAAYFCASSPSGEPHWNEAFFGQGTRLTVV.

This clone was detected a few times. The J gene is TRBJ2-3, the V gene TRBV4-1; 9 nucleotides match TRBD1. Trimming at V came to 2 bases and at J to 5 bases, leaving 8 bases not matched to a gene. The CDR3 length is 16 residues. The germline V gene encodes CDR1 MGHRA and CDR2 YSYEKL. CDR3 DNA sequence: TGCGCCAGCAGCCAACCGGGACAGGGAGGGGGAGATACGCAGTATTTT. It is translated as CASSQPGQGGGDTQYF.

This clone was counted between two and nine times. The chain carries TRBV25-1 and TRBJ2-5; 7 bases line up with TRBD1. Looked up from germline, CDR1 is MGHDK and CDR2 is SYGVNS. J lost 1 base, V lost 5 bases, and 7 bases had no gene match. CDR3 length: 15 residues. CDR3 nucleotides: TGTGCCAGCAGTAACCGGGACAGACCCCAAGAGACCCAGTACTTC. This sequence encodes CASSNRDRPQETQYF.

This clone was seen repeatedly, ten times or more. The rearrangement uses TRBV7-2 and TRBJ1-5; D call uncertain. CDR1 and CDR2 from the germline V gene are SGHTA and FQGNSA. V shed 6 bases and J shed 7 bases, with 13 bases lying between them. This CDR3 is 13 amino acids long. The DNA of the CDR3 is TGTGCCAGCAGTCCAGACCGGGTCCAGCCCCAGCATTTT. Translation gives CASSPDRVQPQHF.

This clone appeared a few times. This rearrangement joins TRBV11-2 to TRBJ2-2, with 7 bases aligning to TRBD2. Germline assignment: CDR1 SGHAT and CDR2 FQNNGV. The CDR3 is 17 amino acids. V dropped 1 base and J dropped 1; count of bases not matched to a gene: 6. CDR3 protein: CASSLAVWGGNTGELFF. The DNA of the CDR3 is TGTGCCAGCAGCTTAGCAGTGTGGGGGGGGAACACCGGGGAGCTGTTTTTT.

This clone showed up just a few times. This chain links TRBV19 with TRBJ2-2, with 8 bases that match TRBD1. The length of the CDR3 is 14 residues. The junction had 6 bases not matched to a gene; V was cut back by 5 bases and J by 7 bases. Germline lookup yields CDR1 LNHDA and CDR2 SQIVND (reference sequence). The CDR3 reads CASSHPGGRGELFF. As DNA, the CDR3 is TGTGCCAGTAGTCACCCAGGGGGCCGCGGGGAGCTGTTTTTT.

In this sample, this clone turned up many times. In DNA, the CDR3 is TGTGCCACCAGCAGAGCCGGGACTGATGAGACCCAGTACTTC. The encoded protein is CATSRAGTDETQYF. The genes are TRBV15 and TRBJ2-5; TRBD2 might be the D (6 bases). V dropped 1 base and J dropped 5 bases, with 11 bases sitting between them. Germline CDR1 is LNHNV and CDR2 is YYDKDF (reference sequence). CDR3 length equals 14 residues.

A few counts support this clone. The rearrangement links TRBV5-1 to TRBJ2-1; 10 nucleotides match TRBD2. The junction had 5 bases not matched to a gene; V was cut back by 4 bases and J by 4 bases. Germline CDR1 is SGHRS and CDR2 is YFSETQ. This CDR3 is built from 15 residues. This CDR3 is CASSPLAGLYNEQFF. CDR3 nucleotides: TGCGCCAGCAGCCCACTAGCGGGGTTATACAATGAGCAGTTCTTC.

The chain's CDR3 is CASSQDTGAGANVLTF. Written as DNA, the CDR3 is TGTGCCAGCAGCCAAGACACAGGGGCTGGGGCCAACGTCCTGACTTTC. The rearrangement uses TRBV4-2 and TRBJ2-6; 7 positions agree with TRBD1. This CDR3 has 16 residues. From germline, CDR1 is LGHNA and CDR2 YNFKEQ. V gave up 0 bases and J gave up 2 bases; unmatched junction bases: 1.

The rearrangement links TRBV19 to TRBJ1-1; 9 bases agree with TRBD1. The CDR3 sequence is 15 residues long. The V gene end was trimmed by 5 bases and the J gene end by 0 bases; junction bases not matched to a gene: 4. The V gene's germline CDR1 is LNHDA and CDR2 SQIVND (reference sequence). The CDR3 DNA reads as TGTGCCAGTAGTCCCTGGACAGGGGTGAACACTGAAGCTTTCTTT. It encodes CASSPWTGVNTEAFF.

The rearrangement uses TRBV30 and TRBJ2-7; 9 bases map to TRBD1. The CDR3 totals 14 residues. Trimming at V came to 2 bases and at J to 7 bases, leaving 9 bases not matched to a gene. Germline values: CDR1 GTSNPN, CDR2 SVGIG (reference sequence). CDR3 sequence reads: CAWSQGTGTWEQYF. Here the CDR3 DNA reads TGTGCCTGGAGTCAAGGGACAGGGACTTGGGAGCAGTACTTC.

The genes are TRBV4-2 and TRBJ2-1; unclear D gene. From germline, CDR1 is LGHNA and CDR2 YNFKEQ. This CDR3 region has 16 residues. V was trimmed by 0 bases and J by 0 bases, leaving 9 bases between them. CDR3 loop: CASSQDWAHSYNEQFF. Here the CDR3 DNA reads TGTGCCAGCAGCCAAGACTGGGCTCACTCCTACAATGAGCAGTTCTTC.